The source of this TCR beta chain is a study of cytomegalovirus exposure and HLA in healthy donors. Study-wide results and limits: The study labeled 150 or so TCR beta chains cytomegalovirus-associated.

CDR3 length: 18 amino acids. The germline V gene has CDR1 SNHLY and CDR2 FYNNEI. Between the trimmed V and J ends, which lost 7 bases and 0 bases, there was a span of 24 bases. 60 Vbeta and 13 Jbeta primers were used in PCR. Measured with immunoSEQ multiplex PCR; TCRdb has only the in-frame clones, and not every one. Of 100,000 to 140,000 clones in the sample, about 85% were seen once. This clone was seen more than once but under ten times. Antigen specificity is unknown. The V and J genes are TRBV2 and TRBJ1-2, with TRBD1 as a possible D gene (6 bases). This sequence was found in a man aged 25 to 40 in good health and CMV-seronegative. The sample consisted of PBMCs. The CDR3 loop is CASIRRRGALMSNYGYTF. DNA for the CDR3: TGTGCCAGCATCCGAAGGCGGGGGGCCCTTATGTCTAACTATGGCTACACCTTC.